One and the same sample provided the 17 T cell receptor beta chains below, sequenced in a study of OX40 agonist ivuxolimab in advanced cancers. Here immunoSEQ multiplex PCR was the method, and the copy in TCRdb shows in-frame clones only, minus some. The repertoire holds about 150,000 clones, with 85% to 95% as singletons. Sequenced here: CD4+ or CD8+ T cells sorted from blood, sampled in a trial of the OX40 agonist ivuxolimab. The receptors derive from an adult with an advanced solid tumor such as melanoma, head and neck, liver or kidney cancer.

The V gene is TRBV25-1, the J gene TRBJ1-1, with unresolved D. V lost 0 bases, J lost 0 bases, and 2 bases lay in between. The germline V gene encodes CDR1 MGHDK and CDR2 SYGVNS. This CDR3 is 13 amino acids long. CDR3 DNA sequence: TGTGCCAGCAGTGAATATTTGAACACTGAAGCTTTCTTT. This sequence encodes CASSEYLNTEAFF.

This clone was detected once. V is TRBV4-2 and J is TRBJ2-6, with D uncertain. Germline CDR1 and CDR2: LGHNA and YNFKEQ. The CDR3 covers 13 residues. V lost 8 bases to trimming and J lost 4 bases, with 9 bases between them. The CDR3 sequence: CASGVPGANVLTF. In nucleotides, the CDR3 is TGTGCCAGCGGAGTGCCAGGGGCCAACGTCCTGACTTTC.

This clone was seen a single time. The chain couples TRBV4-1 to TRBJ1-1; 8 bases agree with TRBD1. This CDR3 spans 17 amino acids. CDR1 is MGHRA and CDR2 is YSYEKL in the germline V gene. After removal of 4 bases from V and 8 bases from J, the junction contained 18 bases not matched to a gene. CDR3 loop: CASSRYFIGQGAIEAFF. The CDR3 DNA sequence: TGCGCCAGCAGCCGTTATTTTATCGGTCAGGGGGCTATCGAAGCTTTCTTT.

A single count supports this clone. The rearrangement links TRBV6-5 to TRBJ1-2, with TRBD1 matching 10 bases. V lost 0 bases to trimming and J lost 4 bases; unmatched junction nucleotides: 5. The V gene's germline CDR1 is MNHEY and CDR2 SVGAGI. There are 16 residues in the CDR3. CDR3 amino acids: CASSYSTGGAGYGYTF. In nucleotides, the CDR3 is TGTGCCAGCAGTTACTCGACAGGGGGCGCGGGCTATGGCTACACCTTC.

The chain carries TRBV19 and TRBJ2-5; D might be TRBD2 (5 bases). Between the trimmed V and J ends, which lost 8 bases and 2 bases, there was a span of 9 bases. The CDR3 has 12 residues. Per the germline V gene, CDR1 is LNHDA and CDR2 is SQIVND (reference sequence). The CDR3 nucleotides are TGTGCCAGTGGACTGACACAAGAGACCCAGTACTTC. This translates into CASGLTQETQYF.

CDR3 nucleotides: TGTGCCAGCAGTGAAGGGAGTGGGAATCAGCCCCAGCATTTT. Amino acids: CASSEGSGNQPQHF. The V gene is TRBV6-1, the J gene TRBJ1-5; the D is unclear. The germline CDR1 and CDR2 sequences are MNHNS and SASEGT. V was clipped by 1 base and J by 4 bases, with 8 bases between them. This CDR3 has 14 amino acids.

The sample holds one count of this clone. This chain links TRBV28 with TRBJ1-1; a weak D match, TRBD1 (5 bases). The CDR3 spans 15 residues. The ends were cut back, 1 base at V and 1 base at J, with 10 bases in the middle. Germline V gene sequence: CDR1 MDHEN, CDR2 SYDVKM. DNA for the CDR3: TGTGCCAGCAGTTTATACTTAACAGGGAACACTGAAGCTTTCTTT. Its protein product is CASSLYLTGNTEAFF.

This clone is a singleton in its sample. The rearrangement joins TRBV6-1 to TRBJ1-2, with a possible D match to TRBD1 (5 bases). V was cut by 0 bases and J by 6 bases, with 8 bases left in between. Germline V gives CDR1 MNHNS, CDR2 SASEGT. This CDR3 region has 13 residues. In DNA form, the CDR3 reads TGTGCCAGCAGTGAAGCGACAGTCGATGGCTACACCTTC. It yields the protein CASSEATVDGYTF.

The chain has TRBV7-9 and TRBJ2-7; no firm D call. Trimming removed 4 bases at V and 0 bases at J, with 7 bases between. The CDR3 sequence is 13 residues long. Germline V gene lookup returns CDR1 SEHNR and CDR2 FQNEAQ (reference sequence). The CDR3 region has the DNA TGTGCCAGCAGCTCCGGGCCCTCCTACGAGCAGTACTTC. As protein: CASSSGPSYEQYF.

The DNA of the CDR3 is TGTGCCAGTATTTTGACAGGGCCCTGGAGCGGGAACACTGAAGCTTTCTTT. Its protein product is CASILTGPWSGNTEAFF. The chain has TRBV19 and TRBJ1-1; 7 bases map to TRBD1. Germline assignment: CDR1 LNHDA and CDR2 SQIVND (reference sequence). CDR3 length: 17 amino acids. The J segment lost 1 base and the V segment lost 7 bases, leaving 15 bases of the junction unmatched.

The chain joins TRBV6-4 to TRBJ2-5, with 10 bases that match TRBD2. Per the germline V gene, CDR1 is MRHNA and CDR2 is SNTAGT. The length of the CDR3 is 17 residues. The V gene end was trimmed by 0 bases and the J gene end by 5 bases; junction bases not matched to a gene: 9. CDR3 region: CASSDSGTSAKGETQYF. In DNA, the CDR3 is TGTGCCAGCAGTGACTCGGGGACTAGCGCTAAGGGGGAGACCCAGTACTTC.

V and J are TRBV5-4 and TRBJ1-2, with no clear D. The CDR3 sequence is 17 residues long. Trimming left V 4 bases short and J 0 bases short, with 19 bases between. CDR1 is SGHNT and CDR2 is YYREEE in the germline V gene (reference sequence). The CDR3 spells CASSDRAFLLSNYGYTF. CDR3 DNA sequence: TGTGCCAGCAGCGACCGAGCATTCTTATTATCTAACTATGGCTACACCTTC.

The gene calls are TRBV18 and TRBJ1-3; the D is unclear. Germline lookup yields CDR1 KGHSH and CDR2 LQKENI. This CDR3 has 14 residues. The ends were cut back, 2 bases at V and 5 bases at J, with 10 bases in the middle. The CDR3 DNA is TGTGCCAGCTCACCAGCGGTACCTAGAAACACCATATATTTT. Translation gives CASSPAVPRNTIYF.

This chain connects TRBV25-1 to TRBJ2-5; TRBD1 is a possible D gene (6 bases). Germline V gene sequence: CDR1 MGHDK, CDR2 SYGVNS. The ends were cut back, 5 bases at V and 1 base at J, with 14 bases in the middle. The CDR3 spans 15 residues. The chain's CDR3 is CASSFLGHRQETQYF. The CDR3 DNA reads TGTGCCAGCAGTTTCCTGGGACACCGCCAAGAGACCCAGTACTTC.

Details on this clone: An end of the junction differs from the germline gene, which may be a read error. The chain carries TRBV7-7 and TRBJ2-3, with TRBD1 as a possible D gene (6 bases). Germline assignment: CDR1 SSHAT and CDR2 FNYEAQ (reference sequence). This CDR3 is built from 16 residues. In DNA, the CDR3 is TGTGCTAGCAGCTTAGGAATTGGGGGCGACTCAGATACGCAGTATTTT. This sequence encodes CASSLGIGGDSDTQYF.

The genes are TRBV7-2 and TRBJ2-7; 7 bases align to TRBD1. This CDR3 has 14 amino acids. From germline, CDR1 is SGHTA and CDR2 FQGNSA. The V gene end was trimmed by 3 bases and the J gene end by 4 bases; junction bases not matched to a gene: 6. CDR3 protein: CASSFLGQVYEQYF. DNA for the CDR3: TGTGCCAGCAGCTTCCTCGGACAGGTTTACGAGCAGTACTTC.

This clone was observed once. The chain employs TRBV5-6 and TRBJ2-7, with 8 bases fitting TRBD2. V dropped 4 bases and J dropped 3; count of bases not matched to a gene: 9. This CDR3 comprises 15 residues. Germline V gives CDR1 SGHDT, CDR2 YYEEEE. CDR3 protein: CASSTRGGRIYEQYF. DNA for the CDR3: TGTGCCAGCAGCACCCGGGGGGGGCGCATCTACGAGCAGTACTTC.